The clone carrying this T cell receptor beta chain has a count of ten or more. Its matching antigen is unknown. The data were obtained in a study of identical twins. Points from the study as a whole: Twin pairs had excess sharing that was weaker in beta out-of-frame sequences. Insertion counts were lower in abundant cord blood beta clonotypes, a trend that memory repertoires did not show. Part of the zero-insertion signal could reflect confounding by invariant MAIT and iNKT cells.

Unique molecular identifiers were present on cDNA, and template switching added a universal primer site. TCRdb re-analysed the 5' RACE reads in MiXCR, keeping a single row per CDR3 protein. The repertoire has roughly 1,500,000 distinct CDR3 sequences, about 32% of them found once; the top ten carry roughly 0.3%. The sequenced sample consisted of cord blood. This TCR derives from a newborn girl in good health.

In nucleotides, the CDR3 is TGTGCCAGCAGTACTAAACGGGCCGGGACTAGGGTCGAACAGTACTTC. The encoded protein is CASSTKRAGTRVEQYF. V gene TRBV6-2 or TRBV6-3 combines with J gene TRBJ2-7; 8 nucleotides match TRBD2. The CDR3 spans 16 residues. The ends lost 5 bases at V and 10 bases at J; junction bases unmatched: 19. Germline CDR1 and CDR2: MNHEY and SVGEGT.